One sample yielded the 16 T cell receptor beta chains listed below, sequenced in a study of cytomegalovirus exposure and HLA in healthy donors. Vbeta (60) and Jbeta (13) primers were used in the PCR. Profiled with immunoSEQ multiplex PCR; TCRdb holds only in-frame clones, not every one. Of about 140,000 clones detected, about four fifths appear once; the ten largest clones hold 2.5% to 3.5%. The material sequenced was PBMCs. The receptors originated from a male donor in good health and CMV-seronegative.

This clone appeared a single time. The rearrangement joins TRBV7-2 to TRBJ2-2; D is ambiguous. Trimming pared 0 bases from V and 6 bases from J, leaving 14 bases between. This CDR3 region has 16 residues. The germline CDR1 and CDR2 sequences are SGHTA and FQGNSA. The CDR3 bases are TGTGCCAGCAGCTTAGCGCCGAGGTCGGTGGCCGGGGAGCTGTTTTTT. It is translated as CASSLAPRSVAGELFF.

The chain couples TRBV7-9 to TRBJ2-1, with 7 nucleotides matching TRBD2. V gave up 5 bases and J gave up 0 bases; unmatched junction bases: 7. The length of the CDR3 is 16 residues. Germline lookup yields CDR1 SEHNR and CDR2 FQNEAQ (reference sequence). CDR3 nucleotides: TGTGCCAGCAGCCCGGGACTACTTAGCTCCTACAATGAGCAGTTCTTC. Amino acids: CASSPGLLSSYNEQFF.

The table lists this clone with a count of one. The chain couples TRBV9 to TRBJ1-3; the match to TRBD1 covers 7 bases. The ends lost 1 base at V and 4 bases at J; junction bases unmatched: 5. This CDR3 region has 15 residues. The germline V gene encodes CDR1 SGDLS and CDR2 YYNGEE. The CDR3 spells CASSVTGASGNTIYF. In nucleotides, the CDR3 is TGTGCCAGCAGCGTAACAGGGGCGTCAGGAAACACCATATATTTT.

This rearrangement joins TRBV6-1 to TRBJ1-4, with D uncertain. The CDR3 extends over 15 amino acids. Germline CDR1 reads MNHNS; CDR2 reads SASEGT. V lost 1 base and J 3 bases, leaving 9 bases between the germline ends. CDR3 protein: CASSEGIGANEKLFF. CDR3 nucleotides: TGTGCCAGCAGTGAAGGAATCGGGGCTAATGAAAAACTGTTTTTT.

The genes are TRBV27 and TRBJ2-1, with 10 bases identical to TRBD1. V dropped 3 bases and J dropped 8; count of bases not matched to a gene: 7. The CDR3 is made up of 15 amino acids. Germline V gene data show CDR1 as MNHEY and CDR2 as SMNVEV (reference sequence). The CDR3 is CASSFSPGQGYEQFF. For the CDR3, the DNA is TGTGCCAGCAGTTTCTCTCCGGGACAGGGGTATGAGCAGTTCTTC.

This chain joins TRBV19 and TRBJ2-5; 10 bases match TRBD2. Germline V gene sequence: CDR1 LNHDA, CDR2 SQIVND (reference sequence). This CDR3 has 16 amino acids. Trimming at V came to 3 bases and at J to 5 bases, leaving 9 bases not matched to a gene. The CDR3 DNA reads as TGTGCCAGTAGTATTTCTAGCGGGAGCTCGGGTGAGACCCAGTACTTC. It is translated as CASSISSGSSGETQYF.

As DNA, the CDR3 is TGTGCCAGCAGCTTGGGCAGGGAGGATGGCTACACCTTC. It is translated as CASSLGREDGYTF. V and J are TRBV5-6 and TRBJ1-2, with a tentative D call TRBD1 (5 bases). The CDR3 is made up of 13 amino acids. V was shortened by 0 bases and J by 6 bases, with 9 bases between the two germline ends. Germline loops: CDR1 SGHDT, CDR2 YYEEEE.

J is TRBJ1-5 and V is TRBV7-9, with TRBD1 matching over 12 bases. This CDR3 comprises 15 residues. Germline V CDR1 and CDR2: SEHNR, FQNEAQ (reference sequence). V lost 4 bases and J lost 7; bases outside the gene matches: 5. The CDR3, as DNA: TGTGCCAGCAGCTGGGACAGGGGGCCCTTACAGCCCCAGCATTTT. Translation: CASSWDRGPLQPQHF.

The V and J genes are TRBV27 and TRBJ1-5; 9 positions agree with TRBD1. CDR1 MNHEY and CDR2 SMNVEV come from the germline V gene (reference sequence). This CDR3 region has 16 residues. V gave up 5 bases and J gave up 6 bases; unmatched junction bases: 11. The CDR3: CASSRITGGAGQPQHF. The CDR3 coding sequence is TGTGCCAGCAGTCGAATAACAGGGGGCGCGGGTCAGCCCCAGCATTTT.

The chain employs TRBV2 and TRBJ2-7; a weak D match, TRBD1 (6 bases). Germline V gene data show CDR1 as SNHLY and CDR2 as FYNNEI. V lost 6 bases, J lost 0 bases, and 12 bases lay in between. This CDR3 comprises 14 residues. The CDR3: CASRSDRSSYEQYF. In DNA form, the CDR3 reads TGTGCCAGCAGATCAGACAGGAGCTCCTACGAGCAGTACTTC. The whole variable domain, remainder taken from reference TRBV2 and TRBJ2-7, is EPEVTQTPSHQVTQMGQEVILRCVPISNHLYFYWYRQILGQKVEFLVSFYNNEISEKSEIFDDQFSVERPDGSNFTLKIRSTKLEDSAMYFCASRSDRSSYEQYFGPGTRLTVT.

CDR3 region: CASSGNRDSRRTGELFF. The CDR3 DNA sequence: TGTGCCAGCAGTGGAAACCGGGACTCCCGTCGTACCGGGGAGCTGTTTTTT. The chain has TRBV7-9 and TRBJ2-2; possibly TRBD2 for D (6 bases). Per germline, CDR1 SEHNR and CDR2 FQNEAQ (reference sequence). Deletions cut 6 bases from V and 5 bases from J, with 22 bases between. CDR3 size: 17 residues.

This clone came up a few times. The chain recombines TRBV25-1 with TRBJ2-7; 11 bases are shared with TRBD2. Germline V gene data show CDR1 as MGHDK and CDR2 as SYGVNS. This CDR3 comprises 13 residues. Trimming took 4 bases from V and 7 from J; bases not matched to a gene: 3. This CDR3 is CASSGLAGNEQYF. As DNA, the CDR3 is TGTGCCAGCAGTGGACTAGCGGGAAATGAGCAGTACTTC.

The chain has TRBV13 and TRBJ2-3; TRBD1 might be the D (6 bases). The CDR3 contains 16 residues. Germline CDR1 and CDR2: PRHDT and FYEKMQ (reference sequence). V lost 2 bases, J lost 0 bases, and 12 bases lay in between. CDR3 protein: CASSLNRQASTDTQYF. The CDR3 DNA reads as TGTGCCAGCAGCTTAAATAGACAGGCTAGCACAGATACGCAGTATTTT.

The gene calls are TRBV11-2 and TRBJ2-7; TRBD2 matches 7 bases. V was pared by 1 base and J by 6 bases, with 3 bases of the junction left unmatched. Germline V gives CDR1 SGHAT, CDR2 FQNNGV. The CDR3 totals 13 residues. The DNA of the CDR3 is TGTGCCAGCAGCTTAGGGGAGGGATCCGAGCAGTACTTC. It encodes CASSLGEGSEQYF.

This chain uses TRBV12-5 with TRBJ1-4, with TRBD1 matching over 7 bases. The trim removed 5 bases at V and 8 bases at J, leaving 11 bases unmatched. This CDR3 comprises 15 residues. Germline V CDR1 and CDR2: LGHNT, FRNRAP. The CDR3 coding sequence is TGTGCTAGTGGTGGGGCCACAGGGGCGCACGAAAAACTGTTTTTT. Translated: CASGGATGAHEKLFF.

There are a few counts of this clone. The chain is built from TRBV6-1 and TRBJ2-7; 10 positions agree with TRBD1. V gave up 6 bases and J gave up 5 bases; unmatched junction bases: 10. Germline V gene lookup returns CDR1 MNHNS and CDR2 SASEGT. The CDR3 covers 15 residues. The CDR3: CASREPGQGLHEQYF. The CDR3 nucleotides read TGTGCCAGCAGGGAACCGGGACAGGGGTTACACGAGCAGTACTTC.